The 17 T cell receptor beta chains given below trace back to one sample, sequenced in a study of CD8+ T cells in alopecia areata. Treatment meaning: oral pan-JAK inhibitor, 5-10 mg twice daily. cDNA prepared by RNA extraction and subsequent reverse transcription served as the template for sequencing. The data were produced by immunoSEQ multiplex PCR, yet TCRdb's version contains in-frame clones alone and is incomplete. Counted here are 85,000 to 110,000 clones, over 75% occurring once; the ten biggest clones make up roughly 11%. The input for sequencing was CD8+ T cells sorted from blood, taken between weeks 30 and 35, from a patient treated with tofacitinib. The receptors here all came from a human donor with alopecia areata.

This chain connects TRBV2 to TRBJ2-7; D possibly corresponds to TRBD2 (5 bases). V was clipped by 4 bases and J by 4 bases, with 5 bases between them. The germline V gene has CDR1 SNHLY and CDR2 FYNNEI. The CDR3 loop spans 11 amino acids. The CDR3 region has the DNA TGTGCCAGCAGTGCGGGGTACGAGCAGTACTTC. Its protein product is CASSAGYEQYF.

The CDR3: CASSPIPADTQYF. The CDR3 coding sequence is TGTGCCAGCAGTCCCATTCCCGCAGATACGCAGTATTTT. The chain couples TRBV27 to TRBJ2-3, with unresolved D. The germline V gene has CDR1 MNHEY and CDR2 SMNVEV (reference sequence). This CDR3 is 13 amino acids long. Trimming cost V 5 bases and J 4 bases, with 10 bases left between them.

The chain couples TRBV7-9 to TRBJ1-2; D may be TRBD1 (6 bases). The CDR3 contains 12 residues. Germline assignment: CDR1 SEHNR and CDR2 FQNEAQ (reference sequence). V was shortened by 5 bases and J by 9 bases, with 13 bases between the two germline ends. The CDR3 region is CASSPGGPSYTF. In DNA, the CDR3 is TGTGCCAGCAGCCCGGGGGGCCCGAGCTACACCTTC.

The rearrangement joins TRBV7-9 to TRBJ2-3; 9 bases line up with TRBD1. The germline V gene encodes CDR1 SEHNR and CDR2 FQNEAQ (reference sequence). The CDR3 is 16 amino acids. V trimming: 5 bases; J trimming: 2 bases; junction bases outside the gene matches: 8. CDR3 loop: CASSVRQGVITDTQYF. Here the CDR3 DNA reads TGTGCCAGCAGCGTACGACAGGGGGTGATCACAGATACGCAGTATTTT.

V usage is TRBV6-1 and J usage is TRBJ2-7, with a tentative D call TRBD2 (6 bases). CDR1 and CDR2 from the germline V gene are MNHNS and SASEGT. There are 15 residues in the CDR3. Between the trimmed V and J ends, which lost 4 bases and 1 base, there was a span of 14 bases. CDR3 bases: TGTGCCAGCAGTGTGATAGCGGAGGGGTCCTACGAGCAGTACTTC. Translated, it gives CASSVIAEGSYEQYF.

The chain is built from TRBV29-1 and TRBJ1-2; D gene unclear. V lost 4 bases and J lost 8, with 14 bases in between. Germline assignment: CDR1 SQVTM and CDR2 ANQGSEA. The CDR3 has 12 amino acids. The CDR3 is CSVGRVKEGYTF. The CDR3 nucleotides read TGCAGCGTTGGCCGGGTGAAGGAGGGCTACACCTTC.

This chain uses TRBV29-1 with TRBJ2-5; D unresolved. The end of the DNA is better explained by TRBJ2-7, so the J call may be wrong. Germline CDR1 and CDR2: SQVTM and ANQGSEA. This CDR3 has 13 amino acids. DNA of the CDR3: TGCAGCGTTGGAGCGCCAAATACCTACGAGCAGTACTTC. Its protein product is CSVGAPNTYEQYF.

The CDR3 here is CASSFGAGGTYEQFF. As DNA, the CDR3 is TGTGCCAGCAGTTTCGGAGCGGGGGGCACGTATGAGCAGTTCTTC. The gene calls are TRBV27 and TRBJ2-1; 9 bases fit TRBD2. The CDR3 consists of 15 residues. The germline V gene has CDR1 MNHEY and CDR2 SMNVEV (reference sequence). J lost 8 bases, V lost 3 bases, and 8 bases had no gene match.

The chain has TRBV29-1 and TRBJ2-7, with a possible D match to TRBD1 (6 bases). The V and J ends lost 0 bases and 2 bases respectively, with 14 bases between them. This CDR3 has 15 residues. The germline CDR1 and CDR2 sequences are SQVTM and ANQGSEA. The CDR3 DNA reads TGCAGCGTTGAAGATCAGGACAGCCAAACCTACGAGCAGTACTTC. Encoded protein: CSVEDQDSQTYEQYF.

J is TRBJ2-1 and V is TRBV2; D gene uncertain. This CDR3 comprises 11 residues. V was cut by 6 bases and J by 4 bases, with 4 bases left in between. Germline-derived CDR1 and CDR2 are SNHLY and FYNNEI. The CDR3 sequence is CASSLYNEQFF. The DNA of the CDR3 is TGTGCCAGCAGCCTGTACAATGAGCAGTTCTTC. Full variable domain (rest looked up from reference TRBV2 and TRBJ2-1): EPEVTQTPSHQVTQMGQEVILRCVPISNHLYFYWYRQILGQKVEFLVSFYNNEISEKSEIFDDQFSVERPDGSNFTLKIRSTKLEDSAMYFCASSLYNEQFFGPGTRLTVL.

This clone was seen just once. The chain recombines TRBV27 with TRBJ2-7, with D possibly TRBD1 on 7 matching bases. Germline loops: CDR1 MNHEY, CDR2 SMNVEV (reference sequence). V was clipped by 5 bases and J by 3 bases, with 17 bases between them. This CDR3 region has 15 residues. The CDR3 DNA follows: TGTGCCAGCAGTCGCGGGGATGGGACAGTCTACGAGCAGTACTTC. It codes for CASSRGDGTVYEQYF.

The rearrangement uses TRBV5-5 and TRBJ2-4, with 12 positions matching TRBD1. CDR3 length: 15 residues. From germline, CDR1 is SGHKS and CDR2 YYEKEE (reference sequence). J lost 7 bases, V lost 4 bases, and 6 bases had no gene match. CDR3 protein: CASSIGTGGGNIQYF. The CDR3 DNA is TGTGCCAGCAGCATCGGGACAGGGGGCGGGAACATTCAGTACTTC.

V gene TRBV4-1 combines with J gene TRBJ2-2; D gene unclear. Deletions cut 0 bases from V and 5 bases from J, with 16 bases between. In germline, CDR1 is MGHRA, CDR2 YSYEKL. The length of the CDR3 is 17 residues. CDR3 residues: CASSQDGHGLGTGELFF. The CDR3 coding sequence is TGCGCCAGCAGCCAAGATGGGCACGGCCTTGGGACCGGGGAGCTGTTTTTT.

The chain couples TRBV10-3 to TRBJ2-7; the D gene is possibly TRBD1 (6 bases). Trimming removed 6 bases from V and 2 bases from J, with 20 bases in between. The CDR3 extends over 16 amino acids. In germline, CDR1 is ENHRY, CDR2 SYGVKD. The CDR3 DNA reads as TGTGCCATCAGGCAATTCCGGGACACATTGACCTACGAGCAGTACTTC. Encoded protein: CAIRQFRDTLTYEQYF.

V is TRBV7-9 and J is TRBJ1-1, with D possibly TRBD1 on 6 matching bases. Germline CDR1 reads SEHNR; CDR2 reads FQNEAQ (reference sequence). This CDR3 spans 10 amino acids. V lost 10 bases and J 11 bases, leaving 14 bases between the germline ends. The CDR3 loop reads CAIPGGYAFF. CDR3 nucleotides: TGTGCCATACCGGGGGGCTATGCTTTCTTT.

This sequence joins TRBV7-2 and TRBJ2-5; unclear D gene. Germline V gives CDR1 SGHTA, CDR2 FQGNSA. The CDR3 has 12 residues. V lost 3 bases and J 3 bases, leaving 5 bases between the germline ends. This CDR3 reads CASSFGEETQYF. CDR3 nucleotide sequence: TGTGCCAGCAGCTTTGGGGAAGAGACCCAGTACTTC.

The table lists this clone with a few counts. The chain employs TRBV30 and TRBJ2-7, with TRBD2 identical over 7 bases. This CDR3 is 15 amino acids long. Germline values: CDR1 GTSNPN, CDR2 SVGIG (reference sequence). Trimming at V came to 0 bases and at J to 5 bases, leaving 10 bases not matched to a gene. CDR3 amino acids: CAWSVLGGSYDEQYF. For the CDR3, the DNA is TGTGCCTGGAGTGTACTTGGCGGGAGTTACGACGAGCAGTACTTC.